This entry lists 3 T cell receptor beta chains sequenced from one sample in a study of blood T cell repertoires in COVID-19. Using immunoSEQ multiplex PCR, the repertoire was profiled, and TCRdb retains in-frame clones only, with some absent. This sample yields 50,000 to 60,000 clones, of which about four fifths are seen a single time; around 10% belongs to the top ten. Source material: peripheral blood. The receptors derive from a man aged 80 or over with COVID-19, enrolled during active disease.

The rearrangement links TRBV3-1 (or the pseudogene TRBV3-2) to TRBJ2-5; the match to TRBD2 covers 16 bases. The germline V gene encodes CDR1 LGHDT and CDR2 YNNKEL (reference sequence). The V and J ends lost 4 bases and 5 bases, in that order; junction bases with no gene match: 4. This CDR3 region has 16 residues. CDR3 coding DNA: TGTGCCAGCAGCCCGGGGACTAGCGGGGGGGCGGAGACCCAGTACTTC. This encodes CASSPGTSGGAETQYF.

For the CDR3, the DNA is TGTGCCAGTGGTTGGCTAGGGGAGGGTGAGCAGTTCTTC. Its translation: CASGWLGEGEQFF. The gene calls are TRBV19 and TRBJ2-1; 7 nucleotides agree with TRBD2. With 8 bases clipped from V and 9 bases from J, the junction kept 10 bases outside the gene matches. Per germline, CDR1 LNHDA and CDR2 SQIVND (reference sequence). The CDR3 runs 13 residues.

This clone was found once. V and J are TRBV7-2 and TRBJ1-1; perhaps TRBD1 as D (6 bases). Germline loops: CDR1 SGHTA, CDR2 FQGNSA. The V end was cut by 2 bases, the J end by 0 bases, with 10 bases between. CDR3 size: 15 residues. The CDR3 reads CASSLFAGVNTEAFF. CDR3 in DNA: TGTGCCAGCAGCTTATTTGCAGGGGTGAACACTGAAGCTTTCTTT.